This paragraph reports one T cell receptor (beta chain). No cognate antigen has been identified for it. It has no much larger one-base neighbor in the sample; base qualities were not kept. TCRbeta CDR3 regions were amplified from genomic DNA using the immunoSEQ Assay, a bias-controlled multiplex PCR. As for how the authors treated the data: Nucleated cell counts per sample were estimated from amplification of reference gene primers within the assay. To quantify the absolute abundance of each unique TCRbeta CDR3 rearrangement, sequence reads were collapsed and filtered. For each sample, productive Simpson clonality was calculated as the square root of Simpson's diversity index across productive rearrangements. TCRdb obtained this table from immuneACCESS and retained in-frame rearrangements with V and J assigned. These tables miss some clones; where compared with another copy, unresolved V genes account for less than half of the shortfall, and the remainder is unexplained. The DNA gave D and trimming, while V, J and clone size come from that table. The sample table holds about 120,000 clones, of which approximately 91% were seen once. Of the sample, approximately 1.1% is held by the ten largest clones.

The data derive from a study of blood T cell repertoires in COVID-19 (dated by TCRdb to 2018 to 2021). With respect to the entire study: Collaborator samples came from the United States, Italy and Spain and covered acute and convalescent phases of COVID-19. The prospective study material was composed of cDNA or gDNA derived from T cells, B-cell-depleted T cells, or PBMCs. The dataset comprised deeply sampled blood TCRbeta repertoires from subjects exposed to, actively infected with, or recovered from COVID-19. A freely available public database, intended as a resource for researchers studying the immune response to SARS-CoV-2, is where the repertoires were released. Samples were obtained from the ongoing ImmuneRACE study (first 160 participants) and from about 1,300 subjects provided by 6 global collaborators. A de-identified subject ID, COVID-19 status, age in years and sex were almost always included in the sample metadata. Where available, HLA class I and class II types were taken from metadata supplied by the sample provider and were not determined by assay-based typing. General study outcomes and caveats: How much clinical and demographic metadata was included differed by source and by participant, and the metadata was provided uncurated.

The germline V gene encodes CDR1 MNHEY and CDR2 SVGAGI. Compared with germline, V lacks 4 bases and J lacks 4 bases; bases without a gene match: 9. Inclusive of the bounding cysteine and phenylalanine, the CDR3 is 15 residues long. Only the CDR3 region is kept as DNA, spanning 45 bases read in frame from base 1. Collaborating institutions collected whole blood in K2EDTA tubes following their own protocols. For TCRbeta analysis, collaborators shipped samples in one of three forms: frozen whole blood, isolated PBMCs, or DNA extracted from either of those sample types. This TCR was recovered from an elderly woman with acute or convalescent COVID-19. The sample comprised peripheral blood. The chain is made from TRBV6-5 and TRBJ1-2, and 7 junction bases match TRBD1. The encoded CDR3 is CASSLTGTAIYGYTF. At the DNA level, the sequence is TGTGCCAGCAGTTTAACCGGGACAGCCATCTATGGCTACACCTTC.